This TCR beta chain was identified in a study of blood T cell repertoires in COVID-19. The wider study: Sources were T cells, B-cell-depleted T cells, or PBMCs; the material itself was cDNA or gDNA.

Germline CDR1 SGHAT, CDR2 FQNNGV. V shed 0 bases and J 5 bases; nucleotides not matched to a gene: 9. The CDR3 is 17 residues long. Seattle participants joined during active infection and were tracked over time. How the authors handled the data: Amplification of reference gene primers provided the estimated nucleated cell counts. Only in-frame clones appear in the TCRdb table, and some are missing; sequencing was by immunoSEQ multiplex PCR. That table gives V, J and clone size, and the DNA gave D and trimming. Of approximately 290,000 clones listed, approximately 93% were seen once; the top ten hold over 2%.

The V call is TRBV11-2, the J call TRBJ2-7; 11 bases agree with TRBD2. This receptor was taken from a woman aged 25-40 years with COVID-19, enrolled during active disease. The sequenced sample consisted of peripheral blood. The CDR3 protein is CASSLDFLLAGEHEQYF. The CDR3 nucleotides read TGTGCCAGCAGCTTAGATTTTCTACTAGCGGGAGAGCACGAGCAGTACTTC.